The clone carrying this T cell receptor beta chain showed up just a few times. The germline gives CDR1 DFQATT, CDR2 SNEGSKA (reference sequence). CDR3 size: 13 residues. J gave up 1 base and V 5 bases, and 4 bases lay outside the gene matches. TCRbeta library preparation incorporated unique molecular identifiers. One entry per CDR3 protein results from TCRdb running MiXCR on the PCR reads. The sample has 250,000 to 300,000 distinct CDR3 sequences; 9.9% are singletons. The entry originates in a study of T-cell reconstitution after alpha-beta-depleted transplantation in children. The material sequenced was PBMCs from the stem cell graft donor, taken from the stem cell graft. The chain combines TRBV20-1 with TRBJ2-7; 8 nucleotides align to TRBD1. The source of this sequence is a human donor who donated a stem cell graft to a child with SCID. The CDR3 loop reads CSAHRDRSYEQYF. CDR3 nucleotide sequence: TGCAGTGCTCACCGGGACAGGTCCTACGAGCAGTACTTC.